A single sample gave rise to the 14 T cell receptor beta chains below, sequenced in a study of cytotoxic CD8 clonotypes in ibrutinib-treated CLL. TCRdb's table, derived via immunoSEQ multiplex PCR, lists solely in-frame clones and lacks some. The sample carries tens of thousands of clones, roughly 69% recorded once. The sequencing used PBMCs, collected after 24 months of ibrutinib treatment. Receptor source: a human donor with chronic lymphocytic leukemia.

The V call is TRBV5-1, the J call TRBJ2-7; unclear D gene. Per the germline V gene, CDR1 is SGHRS and CDR2 is YFSETQ. The CDR3 contains 14 residues. Trimming took off 0 bases at V and 3 bases at J, with 10 bases between the two ends. CDR3 in DNA: TGCGCCAGCAGCTTGGCGGTGGGGAACTACGAGCAGTACTTC. Translating gives CASSLAVGNYEQYF.

The rearrangement joins TRBV19 to TRBJ2-1; unclear D gene. The germline gives CDR1 LNHDA, CDR2 SQIVND (reference sequence). The ends were cut back, 5 bases at V and 5 bases at J, with 13 bases in the middle. The CDR3 has 14 amino acids. CDR3 sequence reads: CASSSTRQNNEQFF. The CDR3 coding sequence is TGTGCCAGTAGTTCTACCCGGCAGAACAATGAGCAGTTCTTC.

This clone was counted between two and nine times. The rearrangement uses TRBV19 and TRBJ2-7, with 11 bases matching TRBD2. Trimming took 5 bases from V and 3 from J; bases not matched to a gene: 3. Germline V CDR1 and CDR2: LNHDA, SQIVND (reference sequence). The CDR3 loop spans 14 amino acids. The CDR3 DNA reads TGTGCCAGTAGTTATAGCGGGGGGGACTACGAGCAGTACTTC. This translates into CASSYSGGDYEQYF.

The genes are TRBV9 and TRBJ2-1, with 8 bases aligning to TRBD2. Germline loops: CDR1 SGDLS, CDR2 YYNGEE. The CDR3 is made up of 13 amino acids. V was clipped by 8 bases and J by 3 bases; unmatched bases: 4. The CDR3 loop reads CASSGGIYNEQFF. The CDR3 DNA sequence: TGTGCCAGTTCGGGGGGGATCTACAATGAGCAGTTCTTC.

This chain links TRBV2 with TRBJ1-1; 7 bases agree with TRBD1. Germline V gene data show CDR1 as SNHLY and CDR2 as FYNNEI. V lost 5 bases to trimming and J lost 7 bases; unmatched junction nucleotides: 4. The CDR3 runs to 12 residues. The CDR3 reads CASSRQGIEAFF. The CDR3 DNA reads TGTGCCAGCAGTAGACAGGGAATTGAAGCTTTCTTT.

The sample holds many counts of this clone. The V and J genes are TRBV6-5 and TRBJ2-5; TRBD2 matches 8 bases. Per germline, CDR1 MNHEY and CDR2 SVGAGI. The CDR3 loop spans 15 amino acids. Trimming cost V 4 bases and J 5 bases; bases outside gene matches: 9. The CDR3 nucleotides are TGTGCCAGCAGTTCCCTCCAGCGGGGGTGGGAGACCCAGTACTTC. It yields the protein CASSSLQRGWETQYF.

The genes are TRBV2 and TRBJ1-1; 10 bases align to TRBD1. The CDR3 is 14 residues long. V was clipped by 4 bases and J by 5 bases; unmatched bases: 4. From germline, CDR1 is SNHLY and CDR2 FYNNEI. The CDR3 loop reads CASSGQGASTEAFF. In DNA form, the CDR3 reads TGTGCCAGCAGTGGACAGGGGGCATCAACTGAAGCTTTCTTT.

The rearrangement joins TRBV5-5 to TRBJ2-4; D perhaps matches TRBD2 (6 bases). CDR1 is SGHKS, CDR2 YYEKEE, per germline (reference sequence). This CDR3 is 16 amino acids long. V was shortened by 3 bases and J by 2 bases, with 15 bases between the two germline ends. CDR3 sequence (DNA): TGTGCCAGCAGCTGGATGGGGGGAAGTTCCAAAAACATTCAGTACTTC. It encodes CASSWMGGSSKNIQYF.

The chain couples TRBV5-1 to TRBJ2-3; D unresolved. CDR1 and CDR2 (germline): SGHRS, YFSETQ. Trimming removed 0 bases at V and 6 bases at J, with 20 bases between. The CDR3 totals 17 residues. The CDR3 nucleotides are TGCGCCAGCAGCTTGGCCCTTGCCTATGGCACTTCGGATACGCAGTATTTT. Translating gives CASSLALAYGTSDTQYF.

This clone was detected a few times. The V call is TRBV7-8, the J call TRBJ1-4, with unresolved D. V was pared by 2 bases and J by 0 bases, with 10 bases between. CDR1 and CDR2 (germline): SGHVS, FQNEAQ. The CDR3 covers 16 residues. CDR3 in DNA: TGTGCCAGCAGCTTATCGGGAAGACCAACTAATGAAAAACTGTTTTTT. This gives the protein CASSLSGRPTNEKLFF.

The chain joins TRBV11-2 to TRBJ2-7; D ambiguous. The V gene lost 0 bases and the J gene lost 1 base, with 10 bases spanning the gap. There are 15 residues in the CDR3. Germline assignment: CDR1 SGHAT and CDR2 FQNNGV. Here the CDR3 reads CASSLDLGNSYEQYF. In DNA form, the CDR3 reads TGTGCCAGCAGCTTAGATTTGGGGAATTCCTACGAGCAGTACTTC. Looking up the rest from reference TRBV11-2 and TRBJ2-7 gives the full variable domain: EAGVAQSPRYKIIEKRQSVAFWCNPISGHATLYWYQQILGQGPKLLIQFQNNGVVDDSQLPKDRFSAERLKGVDSTLKIQPAKLEDSAVYLCASSLDLGNSYEQYFGPGTRLTVT.

This clone turned up a few times. The V call is TRBV6-5, the J call TRBJ1-3, with D tentatively TRBD1 (6 bases). Between the trimmed V and J ends, which lost 5 bases and 5 bases, there was a span of 13 bases. The germline V gene encodes CDR1 MNHEY and CDR2 SVGAGI. This CDR3 is 14 amino acids long. The CDR3 region has the DNA TGTGCCAGCAGTCTTGACAGGCTTCGAAACACCATATATTTT. It is translated as CASSLDRLRNTIYF.

This clone showed up just once. The chain combines TRBV5-1 with TRBJ2-7; TRBD1 is a possible D gene (5 bases). CDR3 length: 17 amino acids. From germline, CDR1 is SGHRS and CDR2 YFSETQ. V dropped 2 bases and J dropped 0 bases, with 18 bases sitting between them. This CDR3 reads CASSLRARAWSSYEQYF. The CDR3, as DNA: TGCGCCAGCAGCTTAAGAGCCAGGGCCTGGAGCTCCTACGAGCAGTACTTC.

This chain joins TRBV6-5 and TRBJ1-2, with a possible D match to TRBD1 (6 bases). Germline assignment: CDR1 MNHEY and CDR2 SVGAGI. The V gene lost 6 bases and the J gene lost 2 bases, with 16 bases spanning the gap. CDR3 size: 15 residues. The DNA of the CDR3 is TGTGCCAGCAGGCTAGGGGGTAGTCAAAACTATGGCTACACCTTC. Translation gives CASRLGGSQNYGYTF.